This is a list of T cell receptor beta chains from one sample in a study of T cells in Graves' hyperthyroidism and ophthalmopathy. Each CDR3 protein gets one entry after TCRdb re-called the multiplex PCR reads with MiXCR. The data hold hundreds of thousands of distinct CDR3 sequences, with 35% to 45% observed a single time. Sequencing was performed on blood. The receptors shown here come from a man in his late teens or twenties with Graves' hyperthyroidism. Each CDR3 is given with its conserved first and last residue. The D gene is left open where the match is weak. Not all rows give a size; the values are once, few, many and, for expanded clones, a class.

j_gene: TRBJ2-7; abundance: .; v_gene: TRBV6-1; d_gene: .; CDR3nt: TGTGCCAGTCCACCTGGGGTGGAAGACTACGAGCAGTACTTC; CDR3aa: CASPPGVEDYEQYF
j_gene: TRBJ1-5; abundance: many; v_gene: TRBV10-3; d_gene: TRBD1; CDR3nt: TGTGCCACCAGGGGGGGCGAACAGCCCCAGCATTTT; CDR3aa: CATRGGEQPQHF
j_gene: TRBJ1-1; abundance: many; v_gene: TRBV20-1; d_gene: .; CDR3nt: TGCAGTGCTATGCAGGGCCCTAACACTGAAGCTTTCTTT; CDR3aa: CSAMQGPNTEAFF
j_gene: TRBJ2-5; abundance: few; v_gene: TRBV5-6; d_gene: .; CDR3nt: TGTGCCAGCAGCTTAGGGTCCCCCCAGACCCAGTACTTC; CDR3aa: CASSLGSPQTQYF
j_gene: TRBJ1-1; abundance: many; v_gene: TRBV29-1; d_gene: .; CDR3nt: TGCAGCGTTGAAAAGGGGTGGAACACTGAAGCTTTCTTT; CDR3aa: CSVEKGWNTEAFF
j_gene: TRBJ2-7; abundance: few; v_gene: TRBV15; d_gene: TRBD1; CDR3nt: TGTGCCACCCGGGACAGGGGACTTTACGAGCAGTACTTC; CDR3aa: CATRDRGLYEQYF
j_gene: TRBJ1-2; abundance: many; v_gene: TRBV10-2; d_gene: TRBD1; CDR3nt: TGCGCCAGCAGTGAAACAGGGACAGATGGCTACACCTTC; CDR3aa: CASSETGTDGYTF
j_gene: TRBJ2-5; abundance: few; v_gene: TRBV7-2; d_gene: TRBD1; CDR3nt: TGTGCCAGCAGCGACTGGACAGGGGGCTTAGAGACCCAGTACTTC; CDR3aa: CASSDWTGGLETQYF
j_gene: TRBJ2-7; abundance: .; v_gene: TRBV6-5; d_gene: .; CDR3nt: TGTGCCAGCGAGGACTCCCGGTCCTACGAGCAGTACTTC; CDR3aa: CASEDSRSYEQYF
j_gene: TRBJ2-7; abundance: .; v_gene: TRBV12-3/TRBV12-4; d_gene: TRBD1; CDR3nt: TGTGCCAGCAGGATTGACAGGGAATTCCACGAGCAGTACTTC; CDR3aa: CASRIDREFHEQYF
j_gene: TRBJ2-5; abundance: .; v_gene: TRBV7-9; d_gene: .; CDR3nt: TGTGCCAGCAGTACGGGGGCCCAGTACTTC; CDR3aa: CASSTGAQYF
j_gene: TRBJ1-3; abundance: .; v_gene: TRBV12-3/TRBV12-4; d_gene: .; CDR3nt: TGTGCCAGCAGTGCCGTCTCATCTGGAAACACCATATATTTT; CDR3aa: CASSAVSSGNTIYF
j_gene: TRBJ1-4; abundance: once; v_gene: TRBV7-6; d_gene: .; CDR3nt: TGTGCCAGCAGCTCCGGAACGGGGGAAAAACTGTTTTTT; CDR3aa: CASSSGTGEKLFF
j_gene: TRBJ1-2; abundance: many; v_gene: TRBV6-6; d_gene: .; CDR3nt: TGTGCCAGCAGTTCTGGCAGCTCGGAGGGCTACACCTTC; CDR3aa: CASSSGSSEGYTF
j_gene: TRBJ1-5; abundance: .; v_gene: TRBV2; d_gene: TRBD1; CDR3nt: TGTACCAGCAGTGTAGGGGGCATAGGGGCCCAGCATTTT; CDR3aa: CTSSVGGIGAQHF
j_gene: TRBJ2-5; abundance: many; v_gene: TRBV7-2; d_gene: .; CDR3nt: TGTGCCAGCAGCCCCGAGTCGGAGACGGCCCAGTACTTC; CDR3aa: CASSPESETAQYF
j_gene: TRBJ2-5; abundance: .; v_gene: TRBV15; d_gene: .; CDR3nt: TGTGCCACCAGCATTGCAGGGGGGAGGCAAGAGACCCAGTACTTC; CDR3aa: CATSIAGGRQETQYF
j_gene: TRBJ2-2; abundance: few; v_gene: TRBV9; d_gene: TRBD1; CDR3nt: TGTGCCAGCAGCGATCCGGGACAGGGCACCGGGGAGCTGTTTTTT; CDR3aa: CASSDPGQGTGELFF
j_gene: TRBJ2-2; abundance: .; v_gene: TRBV7-2; d_gene: TRBD2; CDR3nt: TGTGCCAGCAGCCCCGAGCTAGCGGGGGGACCCGGGGAGCTGTTTTTT; CDR3aa: CASSPELAGGPGELFF
j_gene: TRBJ2-7; abundance: .; v_gene: TRBV20-1; d_gene: .; CDR3nt: TGCAGTGCTACAGCGGGACACCTTTACGAGCAGTACTTC; CDR3aa: CSATAGHLYEQYF
j_gene: TRBJ1-6; abundance: many; v_gene: TRBV2; d_gene: .; CDR3nt: TGTGCCAGCTATTCCGGGACTGGGGACTCACCCCTCCACTTT; CDR3aa: CASYSGTGDSPLHF
j_gene: TRBJ1-3; abundance: many; v_gene: TRBV7-3; d_gene: TRBD1; CDR3nt: TGTGCCAGCAGCTCTAAGGGACAGGGGGAAGGAAACACCATATATTTT; CDR3aa: CASSSKGQGEGNTIYF
j_gene: TRBJ1-1; abundance: few; v_gene: TRBV5-1; d_gene: TRBD1; CDR3nt: TGTGCCAGCGGAAAATCGACAGGGTGGAACACTGAAGCTTTCTTT; CDR3aa: CASGKSTGWNTEAFF
j_gene: TRBJ2-5; abundance: many; v_gene: TRBV24-1; d_gene: .; CDR3nt: TGTGCCACCAGTGACCCCGGACAGCAAGAGACCCAGTACTTC; CDR3aa: CATSDPGQQETQYF
j_gene: TRBJ1-1; abundance: once; v_gene: TRBV11-2; d_gene: .; CDR3nt: TGTGCCAGCAGCCGTGGACGGGCCACTCTACCTGAAGCTTTCTTT; CDR3aa: CASSRGRATLPEAFF
j_gene: TRBJ2-7; abundance: few; v_gene: TRBV6-5; d_gene: .; CDR3nt: TGTGCCAGCAGTGCCCTGGGGAACTCCTACGAGCAGTACTTC; CDR3aa: CASSALGNSYEQYF
j_gene: TRBJ2-5; abundance: .; v_gene: TRBV19; d_gene: TRBD2; CDR3nt: TGTGCCAGTAGTCACTCCGGGACTAATCAAGAGACCCAGTACTTC; CDR3aa: CASSHSGTNQETQYF
j_gene: TRBJ1-1; abundance: once; v_gene: TRBV29-1; d_gene: TRBD1; CDR3nt: TGCAGCGCGACAGGGGGCGACCGGGACACTGAAGCTTTCTTT; CDR3aa: CSATGGDRDTEAFF
j_gene: TRBJ1-5; abundance: .; v_gene: TRBV29-1; d_gene: .; CDR3nt: TGCAGCGACAGGCAAAGCAATCAGCCCCAGCATTTT; CDR3aa: CSDRQSNQPQHF
j_gene: TRBJ1-1; abundance: .; v_gene: TRBV7-2; d_gene: .; CDR3nt: TGTGCCAGCAGCCAAGATGGGGGTGGCACTGAAGCTTTCTTT; CDR3aa: CASSQDGGGTEAFF
j_gene: TRBJ1-4; abundance: .; v_gene: TRBV7-3; d_gene: .; CDR3nt: TGTGCCAGCAGGATCAGGGGAGATGAAAAACTGTTTTTT; CDR3aa: CASRIRGDEKLFF
j_gene: TRBJ2-5; abundance: few; v_gene: TRBV9; d_gene: TRBD2; CDR3nt: TGTGCCAGCAGCGTAGGACTAGCGGGGATAGAGACCCAGTACTTC; CDR3aa: CASSVGLAGIETQYF
j_gene: TRBJ2-5; abundance: .; v_gene: TRBV4-3; d_gene: TRBD2; CDR3nt: TGCGCCAGCAGCCAAGGGGCCTTAGCGGGAGCCTCGGCAGAGACCCAGTACTTC; CDR3aa: CASSQGALAGASAETQYF
j_gene: TRBJ2-2; abundance: .; v_gene: TRBV20-1; d_gene: .; CDR3nt: TGCAGTGCTAGATCGGAGGGGACCGGGGAGCTGTTTTTT; CDR3aa: CSARSEGTGELFF
j_gene: TRBJ2-7; abundance: many; v_gene: TRBV29-1; d_gene: .; CDR3nt: TGCAGCGTTGAAGCAGGGAAGGGCCGGTACTTC; CDR3aa: CSVEAGKGRYF
j_gene: TRBJ2-2; abundance: many; v_gene: TRBV29-1; d_gene: TRBD2; CDR3nt: TGCAGCGTACTAGCGGACACCGGGGAGCTGTTTTTT; CDR3aa: CSVLADTGELFF
j_gene: TRBJ2-7; abundance: .; v_gene: TRBV5-1; d_gene: .; CDR3nt: TGCGCCAGCAGCTTGGCCGCACTTGCGTCCTACGAGCAGTACTTC; CDR3aa: CASSLAALASYEQYF
j_gene: TRBJ1-4; abundance: few; v_gene: TRBV4-1; d_gene: .; CDR3nt: TGCGCCAGCAGCTCCCGACATACGGTTAATGAAAAACTGTTTTTT; CDR3aa: CASSSRHTVNEKLFF
j_gene: TRBJ2-6; abundance: many; v_gene: TRBV14; d_gene: .; CDR3nt: TGTGCCAGCAGCCAAGTGTCTGGGGCCAACGTCCTGACTTTC; CDR3aa: CASSQVSGANVLTF
j_gene: TRBJ2-7; abundance: .; v_gene: TRBV4-1; d_gene: TRBD1; CDR3nt: TGCGCCAGCAGCCAAGAAGGGTCAGGGGGCAGTGGGTACGAGCAGTACTTC; CDR3aa: CASSQEGSGGSGYEQYF
j_gene: TRBJ2-2; abundance: .; v_gene: TRBV2; d_gene: .; CDR3nt: TGTGTCAGCAGTGTATGCTACACCGGGGAGCTGTTTTTT; CDR3aa: CVSSVCYTGELFF
j_gene: TRBJ1-6; abundance: few; v_gene: TRBV27; d_gene: TRBD1; CDR3nt: TGTGCCAGCAGTCCACCGGGACAGGGGATTTCACCCCTCCACTTT; CDR3aa: CASSPPGQGISPLHF
j_gene: TRBJ2-2; abundance: .; v_gene: TRBV20-1; d_gene: .; CDR3nt: TGCAGTGCTAGAGAGCCGACAGGGGAGCTGTTTTTT; CDR3aa: CSAREPTGELFF
j_gene: TRBJ1-3; abundance: .; v_gene: TRBV2; d_gene: .; CDR3nt: TGTGCCAGCAGTGAAGCGGGGGTCTCTGGAAACACCATATATTTT; CDR3aa: CASSEAGVSGNTIYF
j_gene: TRBJ1-6; abundance: many; v_gene: TRBV5-1; d_gene: .; CDR3nt: TGTGCCAGCAGCTTAGGGACGGATAATTCACCCCTCCACTTT; CDR3aa: CASSLGTDNSPLHF
j_gene: TRBJ1-1; abundance: few; v_gene: TRBV9; d_gene: .; CDR3nt: TGTGCCAGCAGCGTAGAGGGGGGCGTGAACACTGAAGCTTTCTTT; CDR3aa: CASSVEGGVNTEAFF